This passage covers 9 T cell receptor beta chains from one sample sequenced in a study of blood T cell repertoires in COVID-19. The method was immunoSEQ multiplex PCR; TCRdb's version includes in-frame clones alone and lacks a portion of them. The repertoire has 150,000 or so clones, approximately 84% of them found once; the top ten carry 5.5% to 8.5%. The sample was PBMCs or T cells enriched from blood (not recorded which). The receptor source for this set is a woman between 50 and 59 years old who had recovered from COVID-19.

The rearrangement joins TRBV20-1 to TRBJ2-3; D is undetermined. Trimming stripped 1 base from V and 9 bases from J, with 8 bases between. The CDR3 contains 11 residues. Per the germline V gene, CDR1 is DFQATT and CDR2 is SNEGSKA (reference sequence). The DNA of the CDR3 is TGCAGTGCTAGAGGGGCAGGAACGCAGTATTTT. Its translation: CSARGAGTQYF.

This chain links TRBV3-1 (or the pseudogene TRBV3-2) with TRBJ2-3; no definite D call. From germline, CDR1 is LGHDT and CDR2 YNNKEL (reference sequence). Trimming removed 2 bases from V and 6 bases from J, with 9 bases in between. The CDR3 runs 13 residues. The CDR3 DNA follows: TGTGCCAGCAGCCAATTGGGCTCGGATACGCAGTATTTT. Its protein product is CASSQLGSDTQYF.

The chain employs TRBV7-6 and TRBJ2-1; D gene ambiguous. This CDR3 contains 16 residues. Germline V lookup: CDR1 SGHVS, CDR2 FNYEAQ. The V and J ends lost 0 bases and 0 bases respectively, with 9 bases between them. As DNA, the CDR3 is TGTGCCAGCAGCTTAGCGGCCGTCAGCTCCTACAATGAGCAGTTCTTC. This translates into CASSLAAVSSYNEQFF.

The chain joins TRBV28 to TRBJ1-6, with D possibly matching TRBD1 (5 bases). V gave up 6 bases and J gave up 10 bases, with 10 bases separating them. There are 12 residues in the CDR3. Germline values: CDR1 MDHEN, CDR2 SYDVKM. CDR3 sequence (DNA): TGTGCCAGCAGGGAGGGGAACTCACCCCTCCACTTT. Protein product: CASREGNSPLHF. Based on the CDR3 plus reference TRBV28 and TRBJ1-6, the full variable domain is DVKVTQSSRYLVKRTGEKVFLECVQDMDHENMFWYRQDPGLGLRLIYFSYDVKMKEKGDIPEGYSVSREKKERFSLILESASTNQTSMYLCASREGNSPLHFGNGTRLTVT.

The chain uses TRBV5-4 and TRBJ2-3; D might be TRBD1 (5 bases). The CDR3 is 16 amino acids. Per germline, CDR1 SGHNT and CDR2 YYREEE (reference sequence). V was pared by 4 bases and J by 5 bases, with 20 bases between. In nucleotides, the CDR3 is TGTGCCAGCAGCAGGGGAAAGGTCCCCCGCGAAGATACGCAGTATTTT. Residues: CASSRGKVPREDTQYF.

The V call is TRBV3-1 (or the pseudogene TRBV3-2), the J call TRBJ2-5; a weak D match, TRBD2 (5 bases). CDR3 length equals 15 residues. Germline assignment: CDR1 LGHDT and CDR2 YNNKEL (reference sequence). V was trimmed by 2 bases and J by 3 bases, leaving 13 bases between them. CDR3 residues: CASSQWAGMEETQYF. DNA for the CDR3: TGTGCCAGCAGCCAATGGGCCGGGATGGAAGAGACCCAGTACTTC.

The rearrangement links TRBV5-1 to TRBJ2-2; D possibly corresponds to TRBD2 (6 bases). Trimming took off 2 bases at V and 0 bases at J, with 8 bases between the two ends. Germline assignment: CDR1 SGHRS and CDR2 YFSETQ. This CDR3 region has 15 residues. The CDR3 sequence: CASSLAGTNTGELFF. In DNA, the CDR3 is TGCGCCAGCAGCTTAGCGGGTACGAACACCGGGGAGCTGTTTTTT. Variable domain in full (rest from reference TRBV5-1 and TRBJ2-2): KAGVTQTPRYLIKTRGQQVTLSCSPISGHRSVSWYQQTPGQGLQFLFEYFSETQRNKGNFPGRFSGRQFSNSRSEMNVSTLELGDSALYLCASSLAGTNTGELFFGEGSRLTVL.

The genes are TRBV19 and TRBJ2-6, with D perhaps matching TRBD1 (6 bases). The CDR3 consists of 15 residues. Deletions cut 5 bases from V and 2 bases from J, with 10 bases between. The V gene's germline CDR1 is LNHDA and CDR2 SQIVND (reference sequence). The DNA for the CDR3 is TGTGCCAGTAGTCTACAGGGAGCTGGGGCCAACGTCCTGACTTTC. Translation gives CASSLQGAGANVLTF.

The chain carries TRBV5-1 and TRBJ1-2, with 8 nucleotides matching TRBD1. CDR3 length: 14 amino acids. After removal of 0 bases from V and 2 bases from J, the junction contained 0 bases not matched to a gene. Germline V gene lookup returns CDR1 SGHRS and CDR2 YFSETQ. As DNA, the CDR3 is TGCGCCAGCAGCTTGGGGACAGGGAACTATGGCTACACCTTC. Translated, it gives CASSLGTGNYGYTF.